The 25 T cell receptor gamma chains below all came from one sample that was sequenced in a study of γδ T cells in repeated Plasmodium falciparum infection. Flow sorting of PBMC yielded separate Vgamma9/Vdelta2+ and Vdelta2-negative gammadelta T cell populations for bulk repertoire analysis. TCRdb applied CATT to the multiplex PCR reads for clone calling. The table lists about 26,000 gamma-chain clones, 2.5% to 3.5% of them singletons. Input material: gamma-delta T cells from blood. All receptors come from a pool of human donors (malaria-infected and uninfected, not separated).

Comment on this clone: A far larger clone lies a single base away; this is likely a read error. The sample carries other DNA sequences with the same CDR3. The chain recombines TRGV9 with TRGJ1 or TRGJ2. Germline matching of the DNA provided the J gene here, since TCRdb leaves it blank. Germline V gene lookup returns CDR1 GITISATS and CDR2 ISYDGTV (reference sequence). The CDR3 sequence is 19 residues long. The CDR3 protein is CALWEVPIDRLENYYKKLF. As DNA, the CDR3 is TGTGCCCTGTGGGAGGTGCCTATTGATCGACTAGAGAATTATTATAAGAAACTCTTT.

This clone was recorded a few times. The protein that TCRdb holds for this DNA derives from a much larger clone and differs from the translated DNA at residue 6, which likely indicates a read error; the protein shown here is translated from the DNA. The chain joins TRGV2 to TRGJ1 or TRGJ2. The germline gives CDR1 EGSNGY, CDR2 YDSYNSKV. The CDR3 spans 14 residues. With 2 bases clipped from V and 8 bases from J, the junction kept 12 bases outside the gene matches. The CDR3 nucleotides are TGTGCCACCTGGGACGTGACTATTATGGATAAGAAACTCTTT. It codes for CATWDVTIMDKKLF.

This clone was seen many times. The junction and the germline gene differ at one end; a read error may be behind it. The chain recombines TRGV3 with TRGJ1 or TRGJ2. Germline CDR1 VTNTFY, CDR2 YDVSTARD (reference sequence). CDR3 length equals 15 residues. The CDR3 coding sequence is TGTGCTACCTGGGACAGGCGTGGGAATTATTATAAGAAACTCTTT. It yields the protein CATWDRRGNYYKKLF.

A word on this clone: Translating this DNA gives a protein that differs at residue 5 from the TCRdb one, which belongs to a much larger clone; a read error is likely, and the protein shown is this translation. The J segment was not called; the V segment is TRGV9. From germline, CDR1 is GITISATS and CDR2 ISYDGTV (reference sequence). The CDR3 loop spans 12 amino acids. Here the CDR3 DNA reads TGTGCCTTGTGGAAGGCGAAACTTAAGAAACTATTT. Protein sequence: CALWKAKLKKLF.

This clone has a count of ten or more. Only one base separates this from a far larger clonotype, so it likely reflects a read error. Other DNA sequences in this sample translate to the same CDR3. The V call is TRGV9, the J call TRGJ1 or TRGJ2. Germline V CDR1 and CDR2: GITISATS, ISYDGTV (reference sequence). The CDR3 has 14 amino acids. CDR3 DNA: TGTGCCTTGTGGGAGGGCCTCAATTATTACAAGAAACTCTTT. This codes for CALWEGLNYYKKLF.

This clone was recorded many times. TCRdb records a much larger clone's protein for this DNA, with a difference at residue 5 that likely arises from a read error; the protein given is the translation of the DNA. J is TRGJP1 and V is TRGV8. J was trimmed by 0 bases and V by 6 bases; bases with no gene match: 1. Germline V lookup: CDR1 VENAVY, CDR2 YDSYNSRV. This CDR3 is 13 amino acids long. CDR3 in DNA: TGTGCCACCTGGAATACCACTGGTTGGTTCAAGATATTT. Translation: CATWNTTGWFKIF.

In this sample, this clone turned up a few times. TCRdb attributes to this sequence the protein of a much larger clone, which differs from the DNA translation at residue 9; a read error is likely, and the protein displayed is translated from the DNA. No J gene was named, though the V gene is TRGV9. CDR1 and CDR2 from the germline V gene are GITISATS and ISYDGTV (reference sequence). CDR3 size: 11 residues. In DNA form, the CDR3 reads TGTGCCTTGTGGGTGGGTTATAAGAATCTCTTT. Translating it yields CALWVGYKNLF.

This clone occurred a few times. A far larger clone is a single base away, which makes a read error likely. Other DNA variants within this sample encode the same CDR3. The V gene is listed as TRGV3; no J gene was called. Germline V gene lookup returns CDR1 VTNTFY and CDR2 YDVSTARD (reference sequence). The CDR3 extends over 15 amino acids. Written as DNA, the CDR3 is TGTGCCACCTGGGACAGGCCTGTGGGGTATTATAAGAAACTCTTC. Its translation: CATWDRPVGYYKKLF.

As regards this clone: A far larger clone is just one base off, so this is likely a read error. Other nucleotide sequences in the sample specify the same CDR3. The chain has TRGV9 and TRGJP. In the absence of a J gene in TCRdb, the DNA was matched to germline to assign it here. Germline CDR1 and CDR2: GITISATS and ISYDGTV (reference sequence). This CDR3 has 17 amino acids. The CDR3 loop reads CALWESKGGLGKKIKVF. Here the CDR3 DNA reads TGTGCCCTGTGGGAATCCAAAGGAGGGTTGGGCAAAAAAATCAAGGTATTT.

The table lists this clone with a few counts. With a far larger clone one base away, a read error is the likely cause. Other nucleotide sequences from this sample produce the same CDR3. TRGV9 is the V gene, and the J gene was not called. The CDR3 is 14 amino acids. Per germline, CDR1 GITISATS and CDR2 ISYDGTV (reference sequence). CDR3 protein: CALWEVQPHYKKLF. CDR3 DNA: TGTGCCTTGTGGGAGGTGCAGCCCCATTATAAGAAGCTCTTT.

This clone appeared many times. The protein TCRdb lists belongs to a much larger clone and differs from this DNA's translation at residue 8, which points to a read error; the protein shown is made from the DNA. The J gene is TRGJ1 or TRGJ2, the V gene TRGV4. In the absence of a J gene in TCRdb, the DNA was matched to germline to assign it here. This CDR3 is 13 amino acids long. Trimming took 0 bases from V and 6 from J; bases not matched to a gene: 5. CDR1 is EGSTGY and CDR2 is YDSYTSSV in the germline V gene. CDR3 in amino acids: CATWDGPPYKKLF. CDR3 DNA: TGTGCCACCTGGGATGGGCCCCCTTATAAGAAACTCTTT.

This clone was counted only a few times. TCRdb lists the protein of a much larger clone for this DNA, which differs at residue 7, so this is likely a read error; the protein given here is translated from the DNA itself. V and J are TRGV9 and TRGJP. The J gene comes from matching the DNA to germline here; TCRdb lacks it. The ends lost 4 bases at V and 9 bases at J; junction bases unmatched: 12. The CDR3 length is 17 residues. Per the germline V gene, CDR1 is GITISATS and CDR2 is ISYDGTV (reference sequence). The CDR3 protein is CALWESRGGLGKKIKVF. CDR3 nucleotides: TGTGCCTTGTGGGAATCCAGAGGAGGGTTGGGCAAAAAAATCAAGGTATTT.

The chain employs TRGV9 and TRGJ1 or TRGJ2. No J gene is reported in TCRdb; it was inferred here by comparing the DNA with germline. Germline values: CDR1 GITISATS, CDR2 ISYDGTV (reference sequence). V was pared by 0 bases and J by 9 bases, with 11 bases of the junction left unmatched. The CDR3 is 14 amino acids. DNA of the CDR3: TGTGCCTTGTGGGAGGTGCATAATAGTACTAAGAAACTCTTT. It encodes CALWEVHNSTKKLF.

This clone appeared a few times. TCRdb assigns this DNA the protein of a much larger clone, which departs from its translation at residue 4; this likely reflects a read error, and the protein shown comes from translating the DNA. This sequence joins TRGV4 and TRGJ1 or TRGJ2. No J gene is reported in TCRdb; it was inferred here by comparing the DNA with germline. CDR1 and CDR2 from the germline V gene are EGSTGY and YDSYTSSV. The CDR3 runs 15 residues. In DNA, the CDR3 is TGTGCCACCCGGGATGGGCACCCCTTTGGGGATAAGAAACTCTTT. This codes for CATRDGHPFGDKKLF.

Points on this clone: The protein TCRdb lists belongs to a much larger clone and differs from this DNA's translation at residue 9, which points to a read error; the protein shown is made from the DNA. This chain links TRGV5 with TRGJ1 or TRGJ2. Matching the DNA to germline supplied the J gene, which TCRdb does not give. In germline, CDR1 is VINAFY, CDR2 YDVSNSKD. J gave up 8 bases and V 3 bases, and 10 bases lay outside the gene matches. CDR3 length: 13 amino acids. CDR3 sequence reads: CATWDLTGHKKLF. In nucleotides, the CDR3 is TGTGCCACCTGGGACCTAACGGGGCATAAGAAACTCTTT.

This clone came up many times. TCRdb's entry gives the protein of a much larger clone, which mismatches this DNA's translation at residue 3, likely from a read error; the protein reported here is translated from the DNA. CDR3 DNA: TGTGCCCGCCTACCGTATTATAAGAAACTCTTT. It encodes CARLPYYKKLF. The V and J genes are TRGV9 and TRGJ1 or TRGJ2. TCRdb gives no J gene; it was assigned here by matching the DNA to germline. CDR1 and CDR2 (germline): GITISATS, ISYDGTV (reference sequence). The CDR3 covers 11 residues. V lost 12 bases, J lost 4 bases, and 9 bases stayed unmatched.

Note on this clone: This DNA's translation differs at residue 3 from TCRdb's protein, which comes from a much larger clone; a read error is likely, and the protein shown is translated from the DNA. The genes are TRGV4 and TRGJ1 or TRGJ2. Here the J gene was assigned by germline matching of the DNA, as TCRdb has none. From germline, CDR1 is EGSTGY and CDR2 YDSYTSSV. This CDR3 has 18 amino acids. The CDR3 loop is CAIWGVGVDGVNYYKKLF. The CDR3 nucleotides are TGTGCCATCTGGGGAGTGGGGGTTGATGGAGTGAATTATTATAAGAAACTCTTT.

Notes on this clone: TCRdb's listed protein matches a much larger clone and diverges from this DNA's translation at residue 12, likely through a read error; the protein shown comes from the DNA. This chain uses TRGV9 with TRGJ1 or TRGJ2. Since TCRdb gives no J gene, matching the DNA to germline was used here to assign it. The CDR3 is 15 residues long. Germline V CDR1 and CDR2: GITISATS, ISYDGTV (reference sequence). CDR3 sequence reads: CALWPLGRICYEKLF. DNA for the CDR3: TGTGCCTTGTGGCCCTTGGGGCGAATTTGTTATGAGAAACTCTTT.

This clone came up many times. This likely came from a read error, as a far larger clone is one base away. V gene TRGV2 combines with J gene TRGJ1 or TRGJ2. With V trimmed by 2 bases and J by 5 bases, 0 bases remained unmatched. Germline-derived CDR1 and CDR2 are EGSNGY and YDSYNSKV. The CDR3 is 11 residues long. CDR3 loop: CATWDDYKKLF. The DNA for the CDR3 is TGTGCCACCTGGGACGATTATAAGAAACTCTTT.

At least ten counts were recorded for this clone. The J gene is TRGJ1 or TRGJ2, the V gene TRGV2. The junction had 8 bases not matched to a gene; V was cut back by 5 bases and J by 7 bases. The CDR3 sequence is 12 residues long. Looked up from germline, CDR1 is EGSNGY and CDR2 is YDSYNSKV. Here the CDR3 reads CATWGGGYKKLF. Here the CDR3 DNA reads TGTGCCACCTGGGGGGGGGGGTATAAGAAACTCTTT.

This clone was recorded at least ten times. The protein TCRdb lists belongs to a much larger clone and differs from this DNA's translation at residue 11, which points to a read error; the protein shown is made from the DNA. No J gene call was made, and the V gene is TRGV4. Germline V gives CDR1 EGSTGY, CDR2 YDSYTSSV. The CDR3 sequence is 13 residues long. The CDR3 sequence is CATWDNPIYKELF. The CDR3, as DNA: TGTGCCACCTGGGATAACCCTATCTATAAGGAACTCTTT.

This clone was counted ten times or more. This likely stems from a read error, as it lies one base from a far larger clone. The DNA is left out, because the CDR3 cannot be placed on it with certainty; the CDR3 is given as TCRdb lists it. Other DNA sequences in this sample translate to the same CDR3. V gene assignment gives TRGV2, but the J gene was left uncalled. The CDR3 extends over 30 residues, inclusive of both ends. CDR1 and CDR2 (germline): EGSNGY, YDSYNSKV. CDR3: CATWDGAIRNSLAVEQHLLSQVSIGRIQHF.

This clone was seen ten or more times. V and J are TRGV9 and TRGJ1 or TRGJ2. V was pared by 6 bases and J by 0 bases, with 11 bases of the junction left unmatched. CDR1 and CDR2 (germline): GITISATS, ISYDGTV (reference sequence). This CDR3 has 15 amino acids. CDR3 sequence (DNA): TGTGCCTTGTGGTTCATCTCCCCGAATTATTATAAGAAACTCTTT. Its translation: CALWFISPNYYKKLF.

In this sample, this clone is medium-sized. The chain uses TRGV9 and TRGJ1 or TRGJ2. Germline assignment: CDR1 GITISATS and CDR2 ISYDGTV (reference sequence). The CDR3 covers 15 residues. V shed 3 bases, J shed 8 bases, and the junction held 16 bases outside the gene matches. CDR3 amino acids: CALWEREWARDKKLF. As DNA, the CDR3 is TGTGCCTTGTGGGAGAGGGAATGGGCCCGGGATAAGAAACTCTTT.

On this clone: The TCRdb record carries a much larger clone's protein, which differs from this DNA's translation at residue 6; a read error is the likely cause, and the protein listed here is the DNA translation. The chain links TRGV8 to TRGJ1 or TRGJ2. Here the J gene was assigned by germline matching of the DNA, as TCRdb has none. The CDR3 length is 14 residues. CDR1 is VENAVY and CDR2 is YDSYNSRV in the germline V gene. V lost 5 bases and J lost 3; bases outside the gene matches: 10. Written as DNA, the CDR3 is TGTGCCACCTGGGCCGATTCCCGTTATTATAAGAAACTCTTT. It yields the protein CATWADSRYYKKLF.